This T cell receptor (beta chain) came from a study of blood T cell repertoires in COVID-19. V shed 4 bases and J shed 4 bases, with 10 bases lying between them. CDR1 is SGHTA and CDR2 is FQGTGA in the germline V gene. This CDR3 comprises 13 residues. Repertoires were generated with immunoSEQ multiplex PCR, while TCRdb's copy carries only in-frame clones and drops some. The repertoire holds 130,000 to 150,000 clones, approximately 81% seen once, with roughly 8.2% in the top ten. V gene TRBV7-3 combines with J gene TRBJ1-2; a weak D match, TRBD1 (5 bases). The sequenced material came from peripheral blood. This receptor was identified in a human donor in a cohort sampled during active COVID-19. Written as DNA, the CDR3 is TGTGCCAGCAGCTCGGGGGGAGGCTATGGCTACACCTTC. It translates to CASSSGGGYGYTF.